Here is one T cell receptor (beta chain) with its context. Its antigen is currently unknown. V lost 5 bases to trimming and J lost 2 bases, with 11 bases between them. From germline, CDR1 is SEHNR and CDR2 FQNEAQ (reference sequence). The CDR3 has 14 amino acids. This entry comes from a study of T-cell reconstitution after alpha-beta-depleted transplantation in children. Overall study results and limits: Counts and diversity of T cells one year after transplant came mostly from newly produced T cells. Reportedly, roughly two months post-transplant, alpha-beta T cells arose from several hundred expanded graft clones. Recipient T cells and thymic progenitors that survived gave rise to the high TCRbeta diversity observed at day 60 in some patients.

It was with unique molecular identifiers that the TCRbeta library was prepared. One entry per CDR3 protein, called by TCRdb with MiXCR from the PCR reads. The sample holds roughly 570,000 distinct CDR3 sequences; roughly a quarter are singletons and the top ten take about 35%. The clonotype originates from a boy younger than two with Wiskott-Aldrich syndrome, due to receive a stem cell transplant. Sequenced material: PBMCs, taken before TCRalphabeta/CD19-depleted stem cell transplant. The chain uses TRBV7-9 and TRBJ2-3; no firm D call. The CDR3 sequence is CASSARTDTDTQYF. In DNA form, the CDR3 reads TGTGCCAGCAGCGCTCGGACGGACACAGATACGCAGTATTTT. Using reference TRBV7-9 and TRBJ2-3 for the parts outside the CDR3, the full variable domain is DTGVSQNPRHKITKRGQNVTFRCDPISEHNRLYWYRQTLGQGPEFLTYFQNEAQLEKSRLLSDRFSAERPKGSFSTLEIQRTEQGDSAMYLCASSARTDTDTQYFGPGTRLTVL.